This T cell receptor (beta chain) was obtained from a study of T cell repertoires in cytomegalovirus infection. Whole-study context: It was recently identified HLA-C-restricted and well-studied HLA-B-restricted CMV epitopes that the study used.

V shed 2 bases and J shed 7 bases, with 20 bases lying between them. The CDR3 sequence is 16 residues long. Germline values: CDR1 MNHNY, CDR2 SVGAGI (reference sequence). To note about this clonotype: Its antigen remains unknown.

Notes on the study in general: What dominated the ex vivo response were HLA-C-restricted CMV-specific TCR beta clonotypes.

TCRdb reanalysed the reads using MiXCR and keeps one entry per CDR3 protein. The table shows about 740,000 distinct CDR3 sequences, with 33% occurring only once. Sequenced here: cultured PBMCs, sampled from culture after CMV antigen stimulation. The TCR originated in a human donor in good health (CMV status not recorded). Some clones in this sample may be carry-over from other donors' samples. The V and J genes are TRBV6-6 and TRBJ1-2, with a weak D call TRBD1 (5 bases). DNA for the CDR3: TGTGCCAGCAGTTACCGGGGGACGCCACAAAATTTTGGCTACACCTTC. As protein: CASSYRGTPQNFGYTF.